A selection of T cell receptor beta chains follows, all from one sample in a study of T cell changes during pregnancy in multiple sclerosis. Clones were sequenced by immunoSEQ multiplex PCR, and TCRdb holds only the in-frame ones, with some missing. Among roughly 41,000 clones listed, roughly nine tenths were seen once. The starting material was CD4+ T cells from peripheral blood mononuclear cells, obtained in the first trimester of pregnancy. These receptors were taken from a female donor with multiple sclerosis, enrolled in a pregnancy study. CDR3s include the opening cysteine and the closing phenylalanine or tryptophan.

j_gene | v_gene | CDR3aa
TRBJ1-1 | TRBV18 | CASSQGRDTEAFF
TRBJ2-2 | TRBV11-2 | CASSGGTGELFF
TRBJ2-2 | TRBV4-3 | CASSQVRISNTGELFF
TRBJ2-7 | TRBV29-1 | CSAQLAAWGEQYF
TRBJ2-7 | TRBV6-6 | CASSPPGQGRTYEQYF
TRBJ1-2 | TRBV10-1 | CASRLYNYGYTF
TRBJ2-3 | TRBV5-4 | CASSSRQGSDTQYF
TRBJ1-2 | TRBV30 | CAWGRDRPYGYTF
TRBJ2-3 | TRBV15 | CATSRRQGGTDTQYF
TRBJ1-5 | TRBV30 | CAWSEGVHQPQHF
TRBJ1-2 | TRBV9 | CASREQGNYGYTF
TRBJ2-7 | TRBV19 | CASSLWSGIGQGGEQYF
TRBJ2-7 | TRBV9 | CASSVGTATRYEQYF
TRBJ2-5 | TRBV2 | CASSGGQMLSETQYF
TRBJ1-1 | TRBV28 | CASQRGFSEAFF
TRBJ1-2 | TRBV19 | CASSIDRGYTF
TRBJ2-1 | TRBV28 | CASSSGLAGGPIF
TRBJ1-4 | TRBV18 | CASSPQAGLNEKLFF
TRBJ2-3 | TRBV4-2 | CASSQELAGVDTQYF
TRBJ2-1 | TRBV5-1 | CASTRGALENEQFF
TRBJ2-7 | TRBV5-1 | CASSLVASGSGEQYF
TRBJ1-2 | TRBV27 | CASRIRGQGQVYGYTF
TRBJ2-1 | TRBV11-3 | CASSFRDHNEQFF
TRBJ1-1 | TRBV2 | CASGRALQNTEAFF
TRBJ2-7 | TRBV15 | CATSRTAGPYEQYF
TRBJ2-6 | TRBV18 | CASSPQAGTGGSGANVLTF
TRBJ2-1 | TRBV27 | CASSSGWSSYNEQFF
TRBJ1-3 | TRBV6-1 | CASSQDRSSGNTIYF
TRBJ2-1 | TRBV10-3 | CAISGLAGNYNEQFF
TRBJ2-3 | TRBV11-1 | CASSMSGLAPQYF
TRBJ2-5 | TRBV7-9 | CASSSGTGSETQYF
TRBJ2-7 | TRBV27 | CASSFQGAYEQYF
TRBJ2-1 | TRBV9 | CASSVGPHKGEYLDEQFF
TRBJ1-5 | TRBV6-1 | CASRGGSNQPQHF
TRBJ2-2 | TRBV11-2 | CASSLSQGTGELFF
TRBJ1-1 | TRBV20-1 | CSQGRGTEAFF
TRBJ2-7 | TRBV28 | CASTSSRDRDSYEQYF
TRBJ2-7 | TRBV5-3 | CARKTGAYEQYF
TRBJ2-1 | TRBV7-9 | CASSFGTSGSNEQFF
TRBJ2-3 | TRBV11-2 | CASRRVIEWEGQVDTQYF
TRBJ2-7 | TRBV19 | CASSSSLSSYEQYF
TRBJ1-6 | TRBV28 | CASTLGRREHSPLHF